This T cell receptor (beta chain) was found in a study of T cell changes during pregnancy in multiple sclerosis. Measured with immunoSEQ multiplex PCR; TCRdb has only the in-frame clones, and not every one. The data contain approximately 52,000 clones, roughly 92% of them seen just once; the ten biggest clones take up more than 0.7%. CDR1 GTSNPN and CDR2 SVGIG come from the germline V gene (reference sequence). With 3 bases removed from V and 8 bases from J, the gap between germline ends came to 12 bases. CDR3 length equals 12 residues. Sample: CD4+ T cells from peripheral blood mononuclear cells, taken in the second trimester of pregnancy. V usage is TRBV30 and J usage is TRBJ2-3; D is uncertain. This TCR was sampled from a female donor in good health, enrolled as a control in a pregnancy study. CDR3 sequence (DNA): TGTGCCTGGAGGCCTTCCCCAGGTACGCAGTATTTT. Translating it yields CAWRPSPGTQYF.